This T cell receptor (beta chain) was retrieved from a study of spatial heterogeneity in lung cancer. Study as a whole: Just over 70 TRACERx patients with early, untreated non-small cell lung cancer donated samples.

Time point specified: blood at routine non-recurrence follow-up after resection. Unsorted whole RNA of tumor, nontumor lung or frozen PBMC was sequenced. This clonotype occurred many times. Using its own MiXCR run on the 5' RACE reads, TCRdb lists one record per CDR3 protein. This table has 40,000 to 45,000 distinct CDR3 sequences, approximately 22% appearing once. Between the trimmed V and J ends, which lost 4 bases and 6 bases, there was a span of 10 bases. Germline V gene data show CDR1 as SEHNR and CDR2 as FQNEAQ (reference sequence). This CDR3 contains 13 residues. This TCR was recovered from a female donor with early-stage non-small cell lung cancer. V usage is TRBV7-9 and J usage is TRBJ2-4, with D tentatively TRBD1 or TRBD2 (5 bases each). The sample consisted of PBMCs, taken at follow-up. The CDR3 loop reads CASSSGTTNIQYF. Written as DNA, the CDR3 is TGTGCCAGCAGCTCCGGGACCACAAACATTCAGTACTTC.